The rows below give T cell receptor beta chains drawn from one sample of a study of regulatory and conventional T cells in RAG deficiency. Measured with immunoSEQ multiplex PCR; TCRdb has only the in-frame clones, and not every one. The data show just over 30,000 clones, with around 96% seen just once and under 0.45% held by the top ten. Separately, the same data were catalogued under a study of regulatory T cells.

The sequencing sample was made of CD25- CD4+ T cells sorted from blood. The receptors were gathered from a human donor in good health. The conserved cysteine and the conserved F or W are not part of the CDR3 here. The order of the fields is CDR3 length, J gene, V gene, CDR3 protein.

>12|TRBJ2-2|TRBV6-4
ASSVYATTGELF
>15|TRBJ2-2|TRBV5-1
ASSFTSGAANTGELF
>12|TRBJ1-6|TRBV12-5
ASGKQLENSPLH
>11|TRBJ2-3|TRBV6-5
AVLGKSTDTQY
>12|TRBJ2-3|TRBV5-1
ASSLGLAADTQY
>13|TRBJ2-3|TRBV14
ASSQTVFSTDTQY
>14|TRBJ2-7|TRBV25-1
ASSPKETPGTYEQY
>12|TRBJ1-6|TRBV6-1
ASAVSSYNSPLH
>13|TRBJ1-5|TRBV5-6
ASSLAGQGGQPQH
>14|TRBJ1-1|TRBV19
ASSIVSLSGETEAF
>11|TRBJ2-7|TRBV7-6
ASSLVRDSEQY
>9|TRBJ1-1|TRBV20-1
SAVGQVEAF
>12|TRBJ1-1|TRBV12-5
ASGVVGVGSEAF
>11|TRBJ2-1|TRBV19
ASSINRRNEQF
>13|TRBJ2-2|TRBV6-1
ASSLDRVGAGELF
>12|TRBJ2-7|TRBV6-4
ASSMDRGKDEQY
>13|TRBJ1-5|TRBV30
AWSRAGGRNQPQH
>13|TRBJ1-3|TRBV10-1
ASSRSHQPGNTIY
>9|TRBJ2-5|TRBV28
ASMREETQY
>12|TRBJ1-1|TRBV19
ASRGAGPNTEAF
>13|TRBJ2-4|TRBV7-2
ASSIGVAGINIQY
>8|TRBJ1-2|TRBV30
ASGQVGYT
>13|TRBJ1-5|TRBV19
ASRSRGGSNQPQH
>11|TRBJ1-2|TRBV2
ASRGRPTYGYT
>14|TRBJ1-1|TRBV11-3
ASSLLPYRGGAEAF
>12|TRBJ2-7|TRBV30
AWSRGTPLYEQY
>12|TRBJ1-5|TRBV5-8
ASSPGTGDQPQH
>14|TRBJ2-7|TRBV7-3
ASSAHSGRSVYEQY
>15|TRBJ2-6|TRBV5-1
ASSETPFRTGANVLT
>11|TRBJ2-1|TRBV9
ASGAGYYNEQF
>14|TRBJ1-6|TRBV5-1
ASSLTGDLYNSPLH
>12|TRBJ1-2|TRBV19
ASSISREGGGYT
>16|TRBJ2-5|TRBV7-2
ASSLVAGQGRGQETQY
>11|TRBJ1-1|TRBV7-9
ASSFDRGEEAF
>11|TRBJ1-1|TRBV29-1
SGRQGINTEAF
>11|TRBJ2-7|TRBV29-1
SVGPRLGDEQY
>15|TRBJ2-5|TRBV5-1
ASSLSGGDVFSETQY
>12|TRBJ1-1|TRBV5-6
ASSLSRGHTEAF
>15|TRBJ1-1|TRBV19
ASSITGMGLVSTEAF
>13|TRBJ1-4|TRBV6-6
ASSYSSQGYEKLF
>16|TRBJ1-2|TRBV7-2
ASTPTHRTGEKGYGYT
>12|TRBJ2-3|TRBV2
ASSRDRGLDTQY
>12|.|TRBV2
ASRSRTGGYEQY
>12|TRBJ2-1|TRBV4-1
ASSQLMYQGIWF
>9|TRBJ1-1|TRBV2
ASRQNTEAF
>12|TRBJ1-2|TRBV11-2
ASSLKGQDYGYT